This entry describes one T cell receptor beta chain. Assay used: immunoSEQ multiplex PCR; TCRdb lists only in-frame clones, some missing. The sample gives 150,000 to 200,000 clones, over 90% of which show up once; roughly 1.9% is in the top ten. The data were taken from a study of blood T cell repertoires in COVID-19. Overall study context: The analysed material was cDNA or gDNA that came from T cells, B-cell-depleted T cells, or PBMCs.

The germline V gene encodes CDR1 LGHDT and CDR2 YNNKEL (reference sequence). With 7 bases clipped from V and 4 bases from J, the junction kept 6 bases outside the gene matches. CDR3 size: 16 residues. This TCR was sampled from a woman aged 60 to 75 with COVID-19, enrolled during active disease. Sequenced sample: peripheral blood. This sequence joins TRBV3-1 (or the pseudogene TRBV3-2) and TRBJ2-1; 14 nucleotides line up with TRBD2. Here the CDR3 reads CASTGGLAGAYNEQFF. Here the CDR3 DNA reads TGTGCCAGCACCGGGGGACTAGCGGGGGCTTACAATGAGCAGTTCTTC.